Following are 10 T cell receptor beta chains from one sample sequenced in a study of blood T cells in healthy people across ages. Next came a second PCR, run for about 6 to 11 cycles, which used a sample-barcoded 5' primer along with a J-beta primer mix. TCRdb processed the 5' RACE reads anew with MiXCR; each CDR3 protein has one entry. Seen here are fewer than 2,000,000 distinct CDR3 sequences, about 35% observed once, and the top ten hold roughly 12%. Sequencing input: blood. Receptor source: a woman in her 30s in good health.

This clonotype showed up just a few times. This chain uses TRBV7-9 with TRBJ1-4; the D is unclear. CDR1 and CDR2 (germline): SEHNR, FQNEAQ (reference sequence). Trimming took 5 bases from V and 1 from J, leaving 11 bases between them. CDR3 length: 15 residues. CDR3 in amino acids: CASSGIGLTNEKLFF. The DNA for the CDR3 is TGTGCCAGCAGCGGGATCGGTCTAACTAATGAAAAACTGTTTTTT.

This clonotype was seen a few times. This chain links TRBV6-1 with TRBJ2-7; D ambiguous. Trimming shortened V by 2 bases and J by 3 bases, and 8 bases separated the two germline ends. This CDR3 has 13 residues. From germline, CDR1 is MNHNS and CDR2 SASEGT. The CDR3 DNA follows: TGTGCCAGCAGTGAATCCTCGTTCTACGAGCAGTACTTC. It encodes CASSESSFYEQYF.

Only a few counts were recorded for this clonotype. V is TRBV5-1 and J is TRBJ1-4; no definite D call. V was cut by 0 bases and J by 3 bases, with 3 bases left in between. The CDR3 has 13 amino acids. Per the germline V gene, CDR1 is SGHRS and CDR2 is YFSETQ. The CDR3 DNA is TGCGCCAGCAGCTTGGGGGCTAATGAAAAACTGTTTTTT. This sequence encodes CASSLGANEKLFF.

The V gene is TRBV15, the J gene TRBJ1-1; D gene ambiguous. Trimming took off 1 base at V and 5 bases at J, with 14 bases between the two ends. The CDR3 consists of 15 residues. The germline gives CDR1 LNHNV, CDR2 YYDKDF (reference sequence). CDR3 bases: TGTGCCACCAGCAGAGCGGGTCCTGGGGAAACTGAAGCTTTCTTT. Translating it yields CATSRAGPGETEAFF.

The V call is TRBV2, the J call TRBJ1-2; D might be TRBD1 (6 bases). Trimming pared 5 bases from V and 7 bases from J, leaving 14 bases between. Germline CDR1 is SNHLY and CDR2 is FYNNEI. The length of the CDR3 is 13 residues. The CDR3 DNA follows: TGTGCCAGCAGTTCAACAGGGTTCGGTGGCTACACCTTC. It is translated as CASSSTGFGGYTF.

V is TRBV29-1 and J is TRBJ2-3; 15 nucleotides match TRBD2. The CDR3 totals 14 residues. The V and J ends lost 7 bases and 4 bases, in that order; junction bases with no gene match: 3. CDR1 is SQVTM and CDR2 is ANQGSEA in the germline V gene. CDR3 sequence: CSAGLAGGSDTQYF. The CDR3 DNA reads TGCAGCGCGGGACTAGCGGGGGGATCAGATACGCAGTATTTT.

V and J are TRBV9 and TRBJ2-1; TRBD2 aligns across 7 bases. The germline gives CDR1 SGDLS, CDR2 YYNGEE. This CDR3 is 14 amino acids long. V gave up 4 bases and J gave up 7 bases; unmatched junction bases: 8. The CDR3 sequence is CASSLGGGENEQFF. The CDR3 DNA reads TGTGCCAGCAGCTTAGGCGGGGGAGAAAATGAGCAGTTCTTC. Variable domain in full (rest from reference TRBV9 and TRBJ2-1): DSGVTQTPKHLITATGQRVTLRCSPRSGDLSVYWYQQSLDQGLQFLIQYYNGEERAKGNILERFSAQQFPDLHSELNLSSLELGDSALYFCASSLGGGENEQFFGPGTRLTVL.

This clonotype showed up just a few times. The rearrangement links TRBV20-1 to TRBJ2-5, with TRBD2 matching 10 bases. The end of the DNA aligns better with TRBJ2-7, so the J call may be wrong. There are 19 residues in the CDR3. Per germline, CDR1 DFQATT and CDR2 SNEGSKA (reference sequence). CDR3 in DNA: TGCAGTGCTAGAGATTGGTTTGGTAGAGCGGGAGGGCTTATTGACGAGCAGTACTTC. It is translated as CSARDWFGRAGGLIDEQYF.

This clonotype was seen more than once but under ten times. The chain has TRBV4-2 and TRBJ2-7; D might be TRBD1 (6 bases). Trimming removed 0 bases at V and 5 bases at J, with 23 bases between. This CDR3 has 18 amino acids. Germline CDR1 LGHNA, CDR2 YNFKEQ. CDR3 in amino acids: CASSQDPGATVGLNEQYF. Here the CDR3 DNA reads TGTGCCAGCAGCCAAGATCCAGGGGCAACCGTAGGCCTCAACGAGCAGTACTTC.

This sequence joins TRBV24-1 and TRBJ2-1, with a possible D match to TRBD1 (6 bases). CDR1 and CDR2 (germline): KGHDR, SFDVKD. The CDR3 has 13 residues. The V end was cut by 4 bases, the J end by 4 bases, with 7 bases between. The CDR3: CATSEGAYNEQFF. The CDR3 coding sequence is TGTGCCACCAGTGAGGGGGCTTACAATGAGCAGTTCTTC.